This T cell receptor beta chain was found in a study of blood T cells in healthy people across ages. Study context: Template switching picked up about one barcoded beta molecule for each two T cells.

For the second PCR, which ran for 7 to 11 cycles, a sample-barcoded 5' primer and a J-beta primer mix were used. TCRdb reprocessed the 5' RACE reads via MiXCR and lists one record per CDR3 protein. The sample lists 630,000 or so distinct CDR3 sequences; about 30% were seen once. This clonotype was recorded at least ten times. Trimming took 0 bases from V and 4 from J, leaving 14 bases between them. Germline V gene sequence: CDR1 SGHAT, CDR2 FQDESV (reference sequence). This CDR3 comprises 16 residues. The chain links TRBV11-1 to TRBJ2-3; possible D gene TRBD1, 6 bases. This sequence originates from a woman of 80 years or more in good health. Sequencing was carried out using blood. CDR3 in amino acids: CASSLAVGAWSDTQYF. The CDR3 DNA reads as TGTGCCAGCAGCTTAGCGGTGGGGGCTTGGTCAGATACGCAGTATTTT.